Each of the 30 T cell receptor beta chains below was sequenced from the same sample in a study of cytomegalovirus exposure and HLA in healthy donors. The PCR employed 60 Vbeta primers together with 13 Jbeta primers. Generated by immunoSEQ multiplex PCR, the TCRdb table keeps only in-frame clones and is missing some. The table lists 82,000 or so clones, around 10% of them singletons. The sample consisted of PBMCs. The receptors were gathered from a man in his sixties in good health and CMV-seropositive.

Here the CDR3 DNA reads TGTGCCAGCAGTTTGGGCGGGACAGTCTCTGGAAACACCATATATTTT. Protein sequence: CASSLGGTVSGNTIYF. This chain joins TRBV28 and TRBJ1-3; TRBD1 matches 7 bases. With V trimmed by 3 bases and J by 0 bases, 5 bases remained unmatched. Germline loops: CDR1 MDHEN, CDR2 SYDVKM. CDR3 length equals 16 residues.

Only a few counts were recorded for this clone. This chain connects TRBV6-5 to TRBJ2-1; 8 nucleotides match TRBD2. Germline CDR1 is MNHEY and CDR2 is SVGAGI. The CDR3 totals 13 residues. The CDR3 DNA sequence: TGTGCGTGTACTAGCGGCTCCTACAATGAGCAGTTCTTC. As protein: CACTSGSYNEQFF.

J is TRBJ2-2 and V is TRBV5-6; D ambiguous. The germline V gene has CDR1 SGHDT and CDR2 YYEEEE. V was trimmed by 5 bases and J by 4 bases, leaving 6 bases between them. The CDR3 runs to 12 residues. In DNA, the CDR3 is TGTGCCAGCAGTCGGGTCACCGGGGAGCTGTTTTTT. Protein product: CASSRVTGELFF.

V usage is TRBV6-1 and J usage is TRBJ1-1; 12 bases match TRBD1. CDR3 length: 16 amino acids. V lost 2 bases and J lost 4; bases outside the gene matches: 5. Germline-derived CDR1 and CDR2 are MNHNS and SASEGT. DNA for the CDR3: TGTGCCAGCAGTGAACGGGGACAGGGGGCGGGCACTGAAGCTTTCTTT. Translated: CASSERGQGAGTEAFF.

The chain is built from TRBV10-3 and TRBJ1-1, with 9 bases that match TRBD1. J lost 5 bases, V lost 11 bases, and 6 bases had no gene match. The CDR3 is made up of 12 amino acids. Germline lookup yields CDR1 ENHRY and CDR2 SYGVKD. CDR3 DNA sequence: TGTGCCGTTACAGGGGGCCGGACTGAAGCTTTCTTT. Its protein product is CAVTGGRTEAFF.

The J gene is TRBJ2-2, the V gene TRBV5-1, with 10 bases lining up with TRBD1. Germline values: CDR1 SGHRS, CDR2 YFSETQ. This CDR3 comprises 16 residues. The ends lost 0 bases at V and 5 bases at J; junction bases unmatched: 4. CDR3 nucleotides: TGCGCCAGCAGCTTGGCTTTGGGACAGGGGACCGGGGAGCTGTTTTTT. Amino acid sequence: CASSLALGQGTGELFF.

This clone was seen a few times. The chain employs TRBV2 and TRBJ2-7; 10 positions match TRBD2. Germline V gives CDR1 SNHLY, CDR2 FYNNEI. The ends lost 6 bases at V and 7 bases at J; junction bases unmatched: 3. This CDR3 region has 12 residues. Here the CDR3 reads CASRGLAYEQYV. As DNA, the CDR3 is TGTGCCAGCAGGGGACTAGCGTATGAGCAGTACGTC.

The genes are TRBV28 and TRBJ2-2, with TRBD2 as a possible D gene (6 bases). CDR1 is MDHEN and CDR2 is SYDVKM in the germline V gene. This CDR3 is 14 amino acids long. Trimming shortened V by 7 bases and J by 0 bases, and 9 bases separated the two germline ends. Written as DNA, the CDR3 is TGTGCCAGCAAACGGGGGTCGAACACCGGGGAGCTGTTTTTT. It yields the protein CASKRGSNTGELFF.

This clone has just a few counts. The V and J genes are TRBV5-4 and TRBJ2-1; the match to TRBD2 covers 7 bases. V shed 0 bases, J shed 3 bases, and the junction held 6 bases outside the gene matches. This CDR3 is built from 16 residues. Germline assignment: CDR1 SGHNT and CDR2 YYREEE (reference sequence). This chain's CDR3 is CASSLGGGRGYNEQFF. As DNA, the CDR3 is TGTGCCAGCAGCTTGGGCGGCGGGAGAGGCTACAATGAGCAGTTCTTC.

The chain combines TRBV6-6 with TRBJ2-3; TRBD1 matches at 7 bases. Trimming at V came to 6 bases and at J to 2 bases, leaving 5 bases not matched to a gene. The length of the CDR3 is 14 residues. CDR1 and CDR2 from the germline V gene are MNHNY and SVGAGI (reference sequence). CDR3 loop: CASRTGALTDTQYF. The DNA for the CDR3 is TGTGCCAGCAGAACAGGGGCCCTCACAGATACGCAGTATTTT.

The chain uses TRBV6-1 and TRBJ1-1; TRBD1 aligns across 7 bases. This CDR3 spans 14 amino acids. The germline V gene has CDR1 MNHNS and CDR2 SASEGT. V was clipped by 7 bases and J by 4 bases; unmatched bases: 9. As DNA, the CDR3 is TGTGCCAGCAACCTTAACAGGGGAAGCACTGAAGCTTTCTTT. It yields the protein CASNLNRGSTEAFF.

The J gene is TRBJ2-6, the V gene TRBV19; TRBD1 is a possible D gene (5 bases). The CDR3 has 15 residues. Germline CDR1 reads LNHDA; CDR2 reads SQIVND (reference sequence). With 6 bases removed from V and 0 bases from J, the gap between germline ends came to 9 bases. The CDR3 loop reads CASRGPDSGANVLTF. DNA of the CDR3: TGTGCCAGTAGGGGGCCAGACTCTGGGGCCAACGTCCTGACTTTC.

The J gene is TRBJ2-3, the V gene TRBV18; 12 bases are shared with TRBD2. The trim removed 4 bases at V and 0 bases at J, leaving 11 bases unmatched. CDR1 and CDR2 from the germline V gene are KGHSH and LQKENI. The CDR3 runs 19 residues. The CDR3 DNA is TGTGCCAGCTCACGGTCGACTAGCGGGGGACCGTCTAGCACAGATACGCAGTATTTT. Amino acids: CASSRSTSGGPSSTDTQYF.

The chain has TRBV30 and TRBJ1-5; no firm D call. Trimming took 5 bases from V and 2 from J, leaving 7 bases between them. Germline CDR1 and CDR2: GTSNPN and SVGIG (reference sequence). The CDR3 has 12 amino acids. The CDR3 here is CAWGGGNQPQHF. The CDR3 nucleotides are TGTGCCTGGGGCGGTGGCAATCAGCCCCAGCATTTT.

The sample holds a few counts of this clone. The chain links TRBV4-1 to TRBJ1-5, with unresolved D. Germline V lookup: CDR1 MGHRA, CDR2 YSYEKL. V lost 0 bases and J lost 4, with 10 bases in between. The CDR3 is 15 amino acids. CDR3 coding DNA: TGCGCCAGCAGCCAAGACATGACATTAAATCAGCCCCAGCATTTT. Its translation is CASSQDMTLNQPQHF.

This clone was observed a handful of times. This chain links TRBV5-5 with TRBJ2-6; no definite D call. The CDR3 totals 15 residues. Germline CDR1 SGHKS, CDR2 YYEKEE (reference sequence). Between the trimmed V and J ends, which lost 1 base and 0 bases, there was a span of 5 bases. The CDR3 DNA follows: TGTGCCAGCAGCTTGTGGAGCTCTGGGGCCAACGTCCTGACTTTC. Translating gives CASSLWSSGANVLTF.

This clone occurred a few times. The rearrangement uses TRBV5-1 and TRBJ1-6; 7 bases line up with TRBD1. The CDR3 consists of 15 residues. After removal of 0 bases from V and 7 bases from J, the junction contained 4 bases not matched to a gene. CDR1 and CDR2 from the germline V gene are SGHRS and YFSETQ. CDR3 region: CASSLAGQENSPLHF. DNA for the CDR3: TGCGCCAGCAGCTTGGCCGGACAGGAGAATTCACCCCTCCACTTT.

V usage is TRBV28 and J usage is TRBJ1-2; D gene ambiguous. The length of the CDR3 is 13 residues. Germline assignment: CDR1 MDHEN and CDR2 SYDVKM. The V end was cut by 3 bases, the J end by 5 bases, with 10 bases between. The CDR3 is CASSLAGKYGYTF. The CDR3 DNA is TGTGCCAGCAGTTTGGCGGGAAAGTATGGCTACACCTTC.

This clone turned up a few times. V is TRBV5-1 and J is TRBJ1-4; 9 bases match TRBD1. J lost 6 bases, V lost 2 bases, and 8 bases had no gene match. Germline loops: CDR1 SGHRS, CDR2 YFSETQ. The CDR3 extends over 16 amino acids. CDR3 amino acids: CASSLIARDRDEKLFF. The CDR3 DNA follows: TGCGCCAGCAGCTTAATCGCCCGGGACAGGGATGAAAAACTGTTTTTT. Full variable domain (missing parts from reference TRBV5-1 and TRBJ1-4): KAGVTQTPRYLIKTRGQQVTLSCSPISGHRSVSWYQQTPGQGLQFLFEYFSETQRNKGNFPGRFSGRQFSNSRSEMNVSTLELGDSALYLCASSLIARDRDEKLFFGSGTQLSVL.

This clone was seen a few times. The V and J genes are TRBV5-1 and TRBJ2-7, with TRBD2 identical over 7 bases. Trimming took 2 bases from V and 0 from J; bases not matched to a gene: 5. Germline loops: CDR1 SGHRS, CDR2 YFSETQ. The CDR3 covers 15 residues. The CDR3 here is CASSFLAASSYEQYF. The DNA of the CDR3 is TGCGCCAGCAGCTTCCTAGCGGCTAGCTCCTACGAGCAGTACTTC.

V usage is TRBV25-1 and J usage is TRBJ1-2, with 9 bases identical to TRBD1. The CDR3 is 14 residues long. V trimming: 1 base; J trimming: 3 bases; junction bases outside the gene matches: 0. CDR1 is MGHDK and CDR2 is SYGVNS in the germline V gene. CDR3 bases: TGTGCCAGCAGTGAATGGGACAGGGACTATGGCTACACCTTC. Residues: CASSEWDRDYGYTF.

This chain joins TRBV18 and TRBJ1-1; a possible D gene is TRBD1 (5 bases). Germline CDR1 and CDR2: KGHSH and LQKENI. There are 15 residues in the CDR3. The V gene lost 6 bases and the J gene lost 2 bases, with 16 bases spanning the gap. CDR3: CASSNFDSPNTEAFF. The CDR3 DNA sequence: TGTGCCAGCTCTAATTTTGACAGCCCAAACACTGAAGCTTTCTTT.

The rearrangement joins TRBV5-1 to TRBJ1-1; 10 bases align to TRBD1. Germline V CDR1 and CDR2: SGHRS, YFSETQ. The V segment lost 5 bases and the J segment 3 bases; nucleotides outside the gene matches: 4. The CDR3 spans 14 residues. This CDR3 is CASRGDRGDTEAFF. CDR3 DNA sequence: TGCGCCAGCAGGGGGGACAGGGGCGACACTGAAGCTTTCTTT.

This chain links TRBV15 with TRBJ1-2, with 7 bases aligning to TRBD1. Germline V gene lookup returns CDR1 LNHNV and CDR2 YYDKDF (reference sequence). Trimming at V came to 0 bases and at J to 11 bases, leaving 3 bases not matched to a gene. The CDR3 extends over 12 amino acids. As DNA, the CDR3 is TGTGCCACCAGCAGAGAACAGGGGCAGTACACCTTC. Its protein product is CATSREQGQYTF.

This clone turned up a few times. The chain joins TRBV4-1 to TRBJ2-2; TRBD2 might be the D (5 bases). The CDR3 is made up of 14 amino acids. Deletions cut 3 bases from V and 1 base from J, with 6 bases between. Germline V gene sequence: CDR1 MGHRA, CDR2 YSYEKL. CDR3 nucleotides: TGCGCCAGCAGCCAGAGGGAGAACACCGGGGAGCTGTTTTTT. It translates to CASSQRENTGELFF.

CDR3 region: CSVLREMNTEAFF. In DNA, the CDR3 is TGCAGCGTTCTGCGAGAGATGAACACTGAAGCTTTCTTT. The chain recombines TRBV29-1 with TRBJ1-1; no reliable D call. The CDR3 has 13 amino acids. CDR1 and CDR2 from the germline V gene are SQVTM and ANQGSEA. V was clipped by 5 bases and J by 0 bases, with 10 bases between them.

This clone turned up a few times. The chain recombines TRBV7-3 with TRBJ1-1; D not resolved. The CDR3 has 12 amino acids. V lost 5 bases and J lost 8, with 12 bases in between. From germline, CDR1 is SGHTA and CDR2 FQGTGA. The chain's CDR3 is CASSPGIGEAFF. In DNA, the CDR3 is TGTGCCAGCAGCCCAGGTATCGGCGAAGCTTTCTTT.

The rearrangement uses TRBV15 and TRBJ2-2, with 7 nucleotides matching TRBD1. Germline lookup yields CDR1 LNHNV and CDR2 YYDKDF (reference sequence). The junction had 11 bases not matched to a gene; V was cut back by 0 bases and J by 1 base. This CDR3 has 19 amino acids. CDR3 sequence (DNA): TGTGCCACCAGCAGAGATCGTCGACAGGGCCGAGGGAACACCGGGGAGCTGTTTTTT. It specifies CATSRDRRQGRGNTGELFF. Complete variable domain (other parts from reference TRBV15 and TRBJ2-2): DAMVIQNPRYQVTQFGKPVTLSCSQTLNHNVMYWYQQKSSQAPKLLFHYYDKDFNNEADTPDNFQSRRPNTSFCFLDIRSPGLGDTAMYLCATSRDRRQGRGNTGELFFGEGSRLTVL.

V gene TRBV29-1 combines with J gene TRBJ2-7; possible D gene TRBD2, 5 bases. The germline gives CDR1 SQVTM, CDR2 ANQGSEA. V shed 6 bases and J shed 5 bases, with 17 bases lying between them. This CDR3 spans 13 amino acids. CDR3 sequence: CSVNVGVVNEQYF. Here the CDR3 DNA reads TGCAGCGTCAATGTCGGGGTGGTAAACGAGCAGTACTTC.

This chain joins TRBV28 and TRBJ2-3; 7 nucleotides agree with TRBD2. There are 18 residues in the CDR3. The V and J ends lost 3 bases and 4 bases, in that order; junction bases with no gene match: 16. Germline CDR1 reads MDHEN; CDR2 reads SYDVKM. CDR3 protein: CASSFTGRGEGIPDTQYF. The DNA for the CDR3 is TGTGCCAGCAGTTTTACGGGCCGGGGGGAGGGCATCCCAGATACGCAGTATTTT.